This T cell receptor beta chain emerged from a study of cytomegalovirus exposure and HLA in healthy donors. Broader study findings: In a later analysis, an Asian-associated ancestry cluster reportedly showed fewer N-insertions than the 666-donor mean. Most TCR beta V segments were productive about 90% or about 30% of the time in an earlier analysis.

Points on this clone: The antigen is undetermined.

PCR was performed using 60 Vbeta and 13 Jbeta primers. The assay was immunoSEQ multiplex PCR, and TCRdb's table has in-frame clones only and misses some. The table has 70,000 to 80,000 clones, roughly four fifths seen once; the top ten hold under 2.5%. Healthy bone marrow donors supplied every sample. The specimen sequenced was PBMCs. The TCR was taken from a man younger than 30 in good health and CMV-seronegative.

CDR3 protein: CASSDGAQDTQYF. The CDR3 DNA reads as TGTGCCAGCAGTGACGGTGCTCAGGATACGCAGTATTTT. V and J are TRBV6-4 and TRBJ2-3, with D unclear. This CDR3 is built from 13 residues. Trimming pared 2 bases from V and 6 bases from J, leaving 9 bases between. CDR1 MRHNA and CDR2 SNTAGT come from the germline V gene.